This T cell receptor beta chain was observed in a study of OX40 agonist ivuxolimab in advanced cancers. Study details: Earlier anti-PD-1, anti-PD-L1 or anti-CTLA-4 therapy was permitted; roughly 42% had received some.

Researchers took blood at baseline, on cycle 4 day 1, and on cycle 7 day 1. Assay: immunoSEQ multiplex PCR; the TCRdb copy retains only in-frame clones and omits some. The sample yields approximately 91,000 clones, around 85% seen once. The germline V and J ends were trimmed by 1 base and 5 bases, with 14 bases remaining between them. The length of the CDR3 is 15 residues. Germline values: CDR1 SEHNR, CDR2 FQNEAQ (reference sequence). This chain joins TRBV7-9 and TRBJ2-5; D might be TRBD1 or TRBD2, each matching 5 bases. This receptor was taken from an adult with an advanced solid tumor such as melanoma, head and neck, liver or kidney cancer. Material: CD4+ or CD8+ T cells sorted from blood, obtained in a trial of the OX40 agonist ivuxolimab. The CDR3 region has the DNA TGTGCCAGCAGCTTAGGGTGGGACCACGGGGAGACCCAGTACTTC. Protein: CASSLGWDHGETQYF. Combining the CDR3 with reference TRBV7-9 and TRBJ2-5 gives the whole variable domain DTGVSQNPRHKITKRGQNVTFRCDPISEHNRLYWYRQTLGQGPEFLTYFQNEAQLEKSRLLSDRFSAERPKGSFSTLEIQRTEQGDSAMYLCASSLGWDHGETQYFGPGTRLLVL.